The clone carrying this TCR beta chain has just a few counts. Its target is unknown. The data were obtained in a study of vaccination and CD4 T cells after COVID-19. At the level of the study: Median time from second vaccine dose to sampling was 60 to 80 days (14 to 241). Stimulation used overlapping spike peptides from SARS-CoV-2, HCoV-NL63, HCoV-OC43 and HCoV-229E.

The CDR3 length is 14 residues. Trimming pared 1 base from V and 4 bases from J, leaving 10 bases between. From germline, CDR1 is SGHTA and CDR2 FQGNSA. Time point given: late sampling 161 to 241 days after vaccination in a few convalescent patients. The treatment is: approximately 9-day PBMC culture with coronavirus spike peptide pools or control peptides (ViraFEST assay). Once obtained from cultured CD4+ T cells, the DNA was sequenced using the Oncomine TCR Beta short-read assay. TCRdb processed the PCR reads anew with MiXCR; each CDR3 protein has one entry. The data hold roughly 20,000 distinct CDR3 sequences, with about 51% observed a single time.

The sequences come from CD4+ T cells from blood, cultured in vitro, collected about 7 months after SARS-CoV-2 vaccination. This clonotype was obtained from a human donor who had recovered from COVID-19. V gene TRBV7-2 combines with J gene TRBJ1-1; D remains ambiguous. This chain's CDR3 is CASSLVRDGTEAFF. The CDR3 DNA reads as TGTGCCAGCAGCTTAGTTCGGGATGGCACTGAAGCTTTCTTT.